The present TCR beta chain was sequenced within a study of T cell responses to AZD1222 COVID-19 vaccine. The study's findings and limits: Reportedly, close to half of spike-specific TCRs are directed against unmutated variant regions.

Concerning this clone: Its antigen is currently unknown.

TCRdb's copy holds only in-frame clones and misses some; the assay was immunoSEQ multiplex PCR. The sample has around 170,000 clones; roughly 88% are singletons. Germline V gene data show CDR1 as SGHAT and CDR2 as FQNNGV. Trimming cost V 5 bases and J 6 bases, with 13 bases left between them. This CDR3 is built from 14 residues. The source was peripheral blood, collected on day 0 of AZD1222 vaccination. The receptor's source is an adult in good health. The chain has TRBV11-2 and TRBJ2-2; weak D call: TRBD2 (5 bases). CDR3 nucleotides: TGTGCCAGCAGCGGCCTAAGGAGGTCCGGGGAGCTGTTTTTT. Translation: CASSGLRRSGELFF.